The present T cell receptor (beta chain) was sequenced within a study of blood T cell repertoires in COVID-19. Study background: The United States, Italy and Spain were the sources of the acute and convalescent COVID-19 samples. PBMCs, B-cell-depleted T cells, or T cells provided the cDNA or gDNA that made up the material.

Germline CDR1 SGHVS, CDR2 FQNEAQ. The trim removed 4 bases at V and 7 bases at J, leaving 8 bases unmatched. CDR3 size: 16 residues. Per the original data handling: Reference gene primer amplification gave nucleated cell count estimates. The method was immunoSEQ multiplex PCR; TCRdb's version includes in-frame clones alone and lacks a portion of them. For V, J and clone size, that table is used; D and trimming come from the DNA. The sample has 200,000 to 250,000 clones; 82% are singletons. The sample consisted of peripheral blood. The sequence was obtained from a woman older than 75 with acute or convalescent COVID-19. The gene calls are TRBV7-8 and TRBJ2-1; 12 bases match TRBD2. For the CDR3, the DNA is TGTGCCAGCAGCTCGTTAGGGACTAGCGGGCCGAATGAGCAGTTCTTC. It specifies CASSSLGTSGPNEQFF.